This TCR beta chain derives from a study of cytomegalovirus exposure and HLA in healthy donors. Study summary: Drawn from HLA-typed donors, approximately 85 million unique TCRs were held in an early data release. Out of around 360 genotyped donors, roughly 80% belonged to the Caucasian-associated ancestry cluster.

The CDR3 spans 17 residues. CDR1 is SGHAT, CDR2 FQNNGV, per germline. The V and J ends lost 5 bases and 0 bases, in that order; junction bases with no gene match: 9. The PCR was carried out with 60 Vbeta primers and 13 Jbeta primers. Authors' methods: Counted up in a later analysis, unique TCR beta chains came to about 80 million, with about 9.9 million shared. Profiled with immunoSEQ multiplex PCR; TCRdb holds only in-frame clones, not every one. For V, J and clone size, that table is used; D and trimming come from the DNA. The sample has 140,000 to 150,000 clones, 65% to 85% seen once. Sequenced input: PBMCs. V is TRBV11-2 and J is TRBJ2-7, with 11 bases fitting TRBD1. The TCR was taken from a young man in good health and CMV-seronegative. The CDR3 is CASSPGTGGLSSYEQYF. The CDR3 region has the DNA TGTGCCAGCAGCCCCGGGACAGGGGGGTTGAGCTCCTACGAGCAGTACTTC.